This paragraph covers one T cell receptor beta chain sequence. The data were taken from a study of blood T cell repertoires in COVID-19. V was pared by 5 bases and J by 5 bases, with 12 bases between. Germline V gene lookup returns CDR1 SNHLY and CDR2 FYNNEI. The CDR3 covers 13 residues. Assay used: immunoSEQ multiplex PCR; TCRdb lists only in-frame clones, some missing. The table shows 150,000 to 250,000 clones, with more than 75% occurring only once. The sequence derives from a woman in her thirties or forties with COVID-19, enrolled during active disease. Sequencing was done on a sample of peripheral blood. The chain has TRBV2 and TRBJ1-1; D gene uncertain. The CDR3 nucleotides are TGTGCCAGCAGTCGCGAGGAAATAACTGAAGCTTTCTTT. As protein: CASSREEITEAFF.